The clone carrying this T cell receptor (beta chain) was detected once. What it recognizes is unknown. The data belong to a study of cytomegalovirus exposure and HLA in healthy donors. Amplification used 60 Vbeta primers and 13 Jbeta primers. Profiled with immunoSEQ multiplex PCR; TCRdb holds only in-frame clones, not every one. Altogether about 150,000 clones are present, 80% being singletons, with the ten largest covering 9.5% to 15%. General study results and limits: What a later analysis showed was that several of the most significant clusters appeared linked to common viral pathogens. Roughly even sequencing depth across donors was the assumption behind the presence/absence analyses.

J was trimmed by 5 bases and V by 1 base; bases with no gene match: 8. The CDR3 totals 16 residues. Germline-derived CDR1 and CDR2 are SGHNT and YYREEE (reference sequence). The chain carries TRBV5-4 and TRBJ1-1; TRBD1 aligns across 10 bases. Sample: PBMCs. The source of this sequence is a man aged 30-40 years in good health and CMV-seropositive. As DNA, the CDR3 is TGTGCCAGCAGCTTGAAGAGACAGGGGGCGGGGACTGAAGCTTTCTTT. It encodes CASSLKRQGAGTEAFF.